The T cell receptor (beta chain) described here comes from a study of T cell changes during pregnancy in multiple sclerosis. Germline CDR1 reads SEHNR; CDR2 reads FQNEAQ (reference sequence). The J segment lost 5 bases and the V segment lost 2 bases, leaving 3 bases of the junction unmatched. This CDR3 region has 14 residues. Clones were read by immunoSEQ multiplex PCR, and TCRdb kept only the in-frame ones, dropping some. Of approximately 100,000 clones listed, approximately 91% are singletons. The sequences come from peripheral blood, collected after pregnancy. The chain employs TRBV7-9 and TRBJ2-7, with 10 bases lining up with TRBD1. The receptor was derived from a female donor with multiple sclerosis, enrolled in a pregnancy study. The CDR3 here is CASSLRQGANEQYF. CDR3 coding DNA: TGTGCCAGCAGCTTACGACAGGGGGCCAACGAGCAGTACTTC.